The clone carrying this T cell receptor beta chain was seen a few times. Some clones are missing from TCRdb's copy, which holds only in-frame ones; the method was immunoSEQ multiplex PCR. The table shows over 65,000 clones, with around 80% occurring only once. The data were taken from a study of blood T cell repertoires in COVID-19. Study-level information: Acute and convalescent COVID-19 samples came from the United States, Italy and Spain. T cells, B-cell-depleted T cells, or PBMCs supplied cDNA or gDNA.

Trimming took off 4 bases at V and 2 bases at J, with 15 bases between the two ends. The CDR3 runs 15 residues. Germline V CDR1 and CDR2: SGHDN, FVKESK. The chain uses TRBV14 and TRBJ2-7, with D possibly being TRBD1 (6 bases). The sequenced sample consisted of peripheral blood. This clonotype originated in a human donor in a cohort sampled during active COVID-19. CDR3 sequence reads: CASSPAGVRAYEQYF. The CDR3 DNA is TGTGCCAGCAGCCCGGCAGGGGTAAGGGCCTACGAGCAGTACTTC.